These 10 T cell receptor beta chains were sequenced from one sample in a study of blood T cell repertoires in COVID-19. Sequencing was performed with immunoSEQ multiplex PCR; in TCRdb, only in-frame clones are kept and a portion is missing. In the table there are 240,000 or so clones, around 84% of which are singletons. The specimen sequenced was peripheral blood. The receptor source for this set is a woman in her sixties or seventies with active or convalescent COVID-19.

The CDR3 here is CASSTGDSYNSPLHF. For the CDR3, the DNA is TGTGCCAGCAGCACTGGAGACTCCTATAATTCACCCCTCCACTTT. The chain carries TRBV6-5 and TRBJ1-6; D is uncertain. This CDR3 has 15 amino acids. Germline V lookup: CDR1 MNHEY, CDR2 SVGAGI. Trimming shortened V by 6 bases and J by 0 bases, and 9 bases separated the two germline ends.

The chain employs TRBV11-2 and TRBJ2-7; TRBD2 is a possible D gene (7 bases). CDR1 and CDR2 from the germline V gene are SGHAT and FQNNGV. This CDR3 comprises 15 residues. The V gene lost 7 bases and the J gene lost 3 bases, with 19 bases spanning the gap. The DNA for the CDR3 is TGTGCCAGCACCCAGGGAGGGGGTGGATTCTACGAGCAGTACTTC. Its translation is CASTQGGGGFYEQYF.

The rearrangement uses TRBV24-1 and TRBJ2-5, with TRBD2 as a possible D gene (6 bases). Between the trimmed V and J ends, which lost 2 bases and 5 bases, there was a span of 14 bases. CDR3 length: 15 amino acids. Per the germline V gene, CDR1 is KGHDR and CDR2 is SFDVKD. The CDR3 nucleotides read TGTGCCACCAGTGATTGGGAGGACCCCGGGGAGACCCAGTACTTC. Translated: CATSDWEDPGETQYF.

This chain connects TRBV5-4 to TRBJ2-7; TRBD1 matches 9 bases. Germline CDR1 and CDR2: SGHNT and YYREEE (reference sequence). This CDR3 comprises 14 residues. Trimming removed 5 bases from V and 6 bases from J; junction bases left unmatched: 9. Here the CDR3 reads CASRPWDRDGEQYF. DNA of the CDR3: TGTGCCAGCAGACCTTGGGACAGGGACGGCGAGCAGTACTTC.

This clone showed up just once. The chain is built from TRBV7-2 and TRBJ1-2; D gene ambiguous. Germline CDR1 SGHTA, CDR2 FQGNSA. V lost 5 bases, J lost 5 bases, and 27 bases lay in between. The CDR3 is 18 residues long. The DNA for the CDR3 is TGTGCCAGCAGCCCCGGTGGCGGCGTGGCCTCCGGGAGGTATGGCTACACCTTC. Encoded protein: CASSPGGGVASGRYGYTF.

This chain joins TRBV7-9 and TRBJ1-1; no firm D call. The CDR3 contains 15 residues. V was pared by 1 base and J by 1 base, with 10 bases between. CDR1 SEHNR and CDR2 FQNEAQ come from the germline V gene (reference sequence). CDR3 nucleotide sequence: TGTGCCAGCAGCTTAGAGTTCCGGGGGAACACTGAAGCTTTCTTT. It encodes CASSLEFRGNTEAFF.

The chain recombines TRBV6-5 with TRBJ1-1; D unresolved. V was shortened by 8 bases and J by 3 bases, with 16 bases between the two germline ends. The CDR3 spans 14 residues. CDR1 and CDR2 (germline): MNHEY, SVGAGI. The CDR3 nucleotides are TGTGCCAGCCGCTCTAGAGGTGAAGACACTGAAGCTTTCTTT. Translation gives CASRSRGEDTEAFF.

This clone was seen only once. The chain carries TRBV10-1 and TRBJ1-1, with D tentatively TRBD1 (5 bases). CDR1 and CDR2 from the germline V gene are WNHNN and SYGVQD (reference sequence). This CDR3 comprises 13 residues. V was clipped by 3 bases and J by 6 bases, with 11 bases between them. For the CDR3, the DNA is TGCGCCAGCAGTGACCGTACGACAGCTGAAGCTTTCTTT. Its translation is CASSDRTTAEAFF.

The chain uses TRBV5-1 and TRBJ1-4; D not resolved. V lost 0 bases and J 1 base, leaving 10 bases between the germline ends. The CDR3 is made up of 16 amino acids. Per germline, CDR1 SGHRS and CDR2 YFSETQ. CDR3 amino acids: CASSLDFRGTNEKLFF. DNA of the CDR3: TGCGCCAGCAGCTTGGATTTCAGAGGAACTAATGAAAAACTGTTTTTT.

The CDR3: CASSLSTEAFF. The CDR3 DNA reads TGTGCCAGCAGCTTATCGACTGAAGCTTTCTTT. The rearrangement links TRBV7-8 to TRBJ1-1; D gene unclear. V was clipped by 2 bases and J by 5 bases, with 3 bases between them. CDR3 size: 11 residues. Germline V gives CDR1 SGHVS, CDR2 FQNEAQ.